This TCR beta chain was identified in a study of cytomegalovirus exposure and HLA in healthy donors. Study-level information: In a previous analysis, 117 million unique TCR beta sequences were found from roughly 180 million T cells.

Overall study results and limits: Presence/absence analyses rested on an assumption that sequencing depth was roughly uniform across donors. The classifier reportedly diagnosed cytomegalovirus status with high specificity and sensitivity. TCR beta chain V- and J-gene trimming was linked, in a later analysis, to a missense variant in DCLRE1C.

Concerning this clone: Its antigen is not identified.

With 60 Vbeta and 13 Jbeta primers, the PCR was carried out. Generated by immunoSEQ multiplex PCR, the TCRdb table keeps only in-frame clones and is missing some. The sample lists under 200,000 clones, roughly 80% occurring once. Germline loops: CDR1 PRHDT, CDR2 FYEKMQ (reference sequence). Germline trimming cut 4 bases from V and 7 bases from J; bases unmatched to any gene: 15. This CDR3 spans 17 amino acids. The chain links TRBV13 to TRBJ2-1; 8 bases map to TRBD1. This TCR was sampled from a man aged 35 to 55 in good health and CMV-seronegative. Sequencing was carried out using PBMCs. The CDR3 loop is CASSSLLRGQGRNEQFF. DNA for the CDR3: TGTGCCAGCAGCTCTCTGCTAAGAGGACAGGGTAGGAATGAGCAGTTCTTC.